The next 27 T cell receptor beta chains were all read from a single sample in a study of T cell responses to AZD1222 COVID-19 vaccine. The protocol was immunoSEQ multiplex PCR, while the TCRdb copy is restricted to in-frame clones and leaves out a portion. The sample has about 92,000 clones, approximately 90% seen once; the top ten hold roughly 10%. The sample consisted of peripheral blood, taken on day 0 of AZD1222 vaccination. The receptors come from an adult in good health.

This clone was found once. The chain joins TRBV28 to TRBJ1-1; no clear D. The CDR3 sequence is 15 residues long. Germline-derived CDR1 and CDR2 are MDHEN and SYDVKM. Deletions cut 5 bases from V and 6 bases from J, with 19 bases between. The CDR3 DNA is TGTGCCAGCAGTCCATCGACGGGCCCTCTTTCTGAAGCTTTCTTT. This encodes CASSPSTGPLSEAFF.

This chain links TRBV18 with TRBJ2-3, with TRBD2 matching over 12 bases. The CDR3 consists of 15 residues. V lost 2 bases to trimming and J lost 6 bases; unmatched junction nucleotides: 3. Germline loops: CDR1 KGHSH, CDR2 LQKENI. The CDR3 sequence: CASSPGLAGRDTQYF. For the CDR3, the DNA is TGTGCCAGCTCACCAGGACTAGCGGGGCGGGATACGCAGTATTTT.

This clone was found once. The V call is TRBV7-2, the J call TRBJ2-7, with D possibly TRBD2 on 6 matching bases. CDR3 size: 16 residues. The V end was cut by 0 bases, the J end by 3 bases, with 15 bases between. Germline V CDR1 and CDR2: SGHTA, FQGNSA. CDR3 protein: CASSLAPAGEGYEQYF. The CDR3 region has the DNA TGTGCCAGCAGCTTAGCCCCAGCGGGCGAAGGCTACGAGCAGTACTTC.

The genes are TRBV7-2 and TRBJ2-7, with D unresolved. The CDR3 sequence is 15 residues long. Trimming stripped 4 bases from V and 1 base from J, with 14 bases between. Germline loops: CDR1 SGHTA, CDR2 FQGNSA. The CDR3 here is CASSSPGRLSYEQYF. Written as DNA, the CDR3 is TGTGCCAGCAGCTCCCCCGGACGTTTGTCCTACGAGCAGTACTTC.

J is TRBJ2-7 and V is TRBV12-2; the table's D call, TRBD2, was not checked against the DNA. TRBV12-2 is a pseudogene. This CDR3 is built from 18 residues. The CDR3 here is CASRSPRNTTPSSYEQYF. The CDR3, as DNA: TGTGCAAGTCGCTCTCCTCGTAATACGACTCCTAGCTCCTACGAGCAGTACTTC.

The chain carries TRBV6-1 and TRBJ1-2; D gene ambiguous. This CDR3 comprises 16 residues. CDR1 MNHNS and CDR2 SASEGT come from the germline V gene. With 3 bases removed from V and 3 bases from J, the gap between germline ends came to 17 bases. CDR3 in DNA: TGTGCCAGCAGTGACCCCACCCGGGTCAGACACTATGGCTACACCTTC. It encodes CASSDPTRVRHYGYTF.

This clone was observed a few times. This chain joins TRBV7-2 and TRBJ2-2; D is perhaps TRBD1 (7 bases). The CDR3 runs to 14 residues. V gave up 5 bases and J gave up 4 bases, with 11 bases separating them. CDR1 and CDR2 from the germline V gene are SGHTA and FQGNSA. The CDR3 reads CASSAGQSTGELFF. CDR3 nucleotide sequence: TGTGCCAGCAGCGCGGGACAGAGCACCGGGGAGCTGTTTTTT.

The table lists this clone with a few counts. The J gene is TRBJ1-2, the V gene TRBV2, with 9 positions matching TRBD1. Germline trimming cut 5 bases from V and 5 bases from J; bases unmatched to any gene: 9. This CDR3 is built from 15 residues. Germline-derived CDR1 and CDR2 are SNHLY and FYNNEI. The CDR3 nucleotides are TGTGCCAGCAGTTTCGAACAGGGGGCAGGATATGGCTACACCTTC. Translated, it gives CASSFEQGAGYGYTF.

The chain recombines TRBV19 with TRBJ1-5; possible D gene TRBD1, 5 bases. CDR3 length: 13 residues. Deletions cut 4 bases from V and 6 bases from J, with 10 bases between. CDR1 and CDR2 (germline): LNHDA, SQIVND (reference sequence). The CDR3 region is CASSKQVRQPQHF. CDR3 sequence (DNA): TGTGCCAGTAGTAAACAGGTACGTCAGCCCCAGCATTTT.

The rearrangement uses TRBV29-1 and TRBJ1-2; 8 nucleotides match TRBD1. The length of the CDR3 is 15 residues. The trim removed 2 bases at V and 6 bases at J, leaving 11 bases unmatched. The germline V gene has CDR1 SQVTM and CDR2 ANQGSEA. The CDR3 region has the DNA TGCAGCGTTGAAAAAGGGGCAGGGGGCTTCGATGGCTACACCTTC. Translation gives CSVEKGAGGFDGYTF.

The rearrangement joins TRBV7-9 to TRBJ2-7; perhaps TRBD2 as D (5 bases). Germline assignment: CDR1 SEHNR and CDR2 FQNEAQ (reference sequence). V lost 4 bases to trimming and J lost 5 bases, with 15 bases between them. The CDR3 extends over 14 amino acids. The CDR3 DNA reads TGTGCCAGCAGCTCCGACACCAGGCGGGACGAGCAGTACTTC. Translating gives CASSSDTRRDEQYF.

The chain links TRBV7-9 to TRBJ2-1; D tentatively reads TRBD1 or TRBD2 (5 bases each). Germline CDR1 is SEHNR and CDR2 is FQNEAQ (reference sequence). Trimming removed 3 bases at V and 6 bases at J, with 15 bases between. The CDR3 is 15 residues long. This CDR3 reads CASSFTGTALNEQFF. DNA for the CDR3: TGTGCCAGCAGCTTCACCGGGACGGCTCTCAATGAGCAGTTCTTC.

CDR3 in DNA: TGTGCCAGCAGTCTAGCGGGGGGGCAAGACAATGAGCAGTTCTTC. Its protein product is CASSLAGGQDNEQFF. This sequence joins TRBV6-5 and TRBJ2-1; TRBD2 agrees at 12 bases. Losses at the gene ends were 5 bases for V and 5 bases for J; bases not matched to a gene: 4. CDR3 length equals 15 residues. Looked up from germline, CDR1 is MNHEY and CDR2 is SVGAGI.

J is TRBJ1-2 and V is TRBV18; tentatively, D is TRBD1 (5 bases). V dropped 3 bases and J dropped 6 bases, with 14 bases sitting between them. Germline CDR1 KGHSH, CDR2 LQKENI. CDR3 length: 14 amino acids. The CDR3, as DNA: TGTGCCAGCTCACCCTTCGGGGGAGAGGATGGCTACACCTTC. Translated: CASSPFGGEDGYTF.

The count of this clone is one. V is TRBV5-1 and J is TRBJ2-3, with 15 nucleotides matching TRBD2. J gave up 2 bases and V 3 bases, and 7 bases lay outside the gene matches. From germline, CDR1 is SGHRS and CDR2 YFSETQ. The CDR3 has 18 residues. The CDR3 DNA sequence: TGCGCCAGCAGCTCCGGACTAGCGGGAGGGCCTGTCACAGATACGCAGTATTTT. This sequence encodes CASSSGLAGGPVTDTQYF.

This chain links TRBV5-8 with TRBJ1-5; D gene unclear. The germline gives CDR1 SGHTS, CDR2 YDEGEE. This CDR3 is built from 16 residues. V lost 3 bases to trimming and J lost 0 bases, with 13 bases between them. CDR3 coding DNA: TGTGCCAGCAGCTCCCGGGTGGGGAATAGCAATCAGCCCCAGCATTTT. Its protein is CASSSRVGNSNQPQHF.

This clone is a singleton in its sample. The J gene is TRBJ2-6, the V gene TRBV7-8, with 9 bases aligning to TRBD1. The CDR3 consists of 17 residues. Germline V gives CDR1 SGHVS, CDR2 FQNEAQ. The V and J ends lost 3 bases and 0 bases, in that order; junction bases with no gene match: 3. Here the CDR3 DNA reads TGTGCCAGCAGCTTCGGGACAGGGTCCTCTGGGGCCAACGTCCTGACTTTC. This encodes CASSFGTGSSGANVLTF.

V and J are TRBV11-2 and TRBJ1-4; D unresolved. Germline assignment: CDR1 SGHAT and CDR2 FQNNGV. Trimming stripped 5 bases from V and 4 bases from J, with 14 bases between. This CDR3 is 15 amino acids long. CDR3 region: CASSPLGRLNEKLFF. In nucleotides, the CDR3 is TGTGCCAGCAGCCCACTCGGACGGCTTAATGAAAAACTGTTTTTT.

This sequence joins TRBV19 and TRBJ2-1; 12 nucleotides align to TRBD2. The CDR3 is made up of 15 amino acids. The germline V gene has CDR1 LNHDA and CDR2 SQIVND (reference sequence). The J segment lost 6 bases and the V segment lost 5 bases, leaving 5 bases of the junction unmatched. DNA of the CDR3: TGTGCCAGTAGTCTAGCGGGAGGGCCCGGCAATGAGCAGTTCTTC. Protein: CASSLAGGPGNEQFF.

The chain combines TRBV19 with TRBJ2-2; D might be TRBD2 (7 bases). The CDR3 runs 13 residues. The V gene's germline CDR1 is LNHDA and CDR2 SQIVND (reference sequence). The V end was cut by 7 bases, the J end by 6 bases, with 12 bases between. CDR3 sequence: CASNPGGAGELFF. CDR3 sequence (DNA): TGTGCCAGTAATCCGGGGGGCGCCGGGGAGCTGTTTTTT.

Concerning this clone itself: This specimen includes other DNA sequences encoding the same CDR3. The J gene is TRBJ2-5, the V gene TRBV19; D not resolved. Trimming left V 5 bases short and J 2 bases short, with 3 bases between. The CDR3 loop spans 11 amino acids. The germline CDR1 and CDR2 sequences are LNHDA and SQIVND (reference sequence). CDR3 sequence reads: CASSGQETQYF. CDR3 in DNA: TGTGCCAGTAGTGGGCAAGAGACCCAGTACTTC. The whole variable domain, remainder taken from reference TRBV19 and TRBJ2-5, is DGGITQSPKYLFRKEGQNVTLSCEQNLNHDAMYWYRQDPGQGLRLIYYSQIVNDFQKGDIAEGYSVSREKKESFPLTVTSAQKNPTAFYLCASSGQETQYFGPGTRLLVL.

V gene TRBV28 combines with J gene TRBJ1-1; no reliable D call. Germline V gives CDR1 MDHEN, CDR2 SYDVKM. This CDR3 contains 12 residues. Trimming removed 2 bases at V and 7 bases at J, with 8 bases between. As DNA, the CDR3 is TGTGCCAGCAGTTTAGAATTCGGTGAAGCTTTCTTT. Residues: CASSLEFGEAFF.

V gene TRBV5-1 combines with J gene TRBJ2-7; tentatively, D is TRBD1 (6 bases). Germline V lookup: CDR1 SGHRS, CDR2 YFSETQ. This CDR3 has 15 amino acids. Between the trimmed V and J ends, which lost 1 base and 3 bases, there was a span of 14 bases. CDR3 bases: TGCGCCAGCAGCTTGAAGATGGGACAAGACTACGAGCAGTACTTC. This sequence encodes CASSLKMGQDYEQYF.

The V and J genes are TRBV5-1 and TRBJ2-1; 12 nucleotides line up with TRBD2. The CDR3 is 15 residues long. CDR1 is SGHRS, CDR2 YFSETQ, per germline. V trimming: 3 bases; J trimming: 7 bases; junction bases outside the gene matches: 5. The CDR3 nucleotides read TGCGCCAGCAGCTGGACTAGCGGGGCTCGGAATGAGCAGTTCTTC. Encoded protein: CASSWTSGARNEQFF.

This clone was observed a handful of times. The chain joins TRBV12-3 or TRBV12-4 to TRBJ2-5; D is perhaps TRBD2 (6 bases). The V and J ends lost 4 bases and 4 bases respectively, with 10 bases between them. The CDR3 covers 13 residues. Here the CDR3 reads CASSSGTSETQYF. CDR3 sequence (DNA): TGTGCCAGCAGTTCCGGGACTTCAGAGACCCAGTACTTC.

This clone was observed a few times. V usage is TRBV12-3 or TRBV12-4 and J usage is TRBJ1-6, with D maybe TRBD1 (6 bases). V was shortened by 6 bases and J by 12 bases, with 12 bases between the two germline ends. The CDR3 sequence is 12 residues long. CDR3 sequence (DNA): TGTGCCAGCAGCTTCCAGACAGGACCCCTCCACTTT. Translating it yields CASSFQTGPLHF.

V is TRBV5-4 and J is TRBJ1-2; TRBD1 might be the D (5 bases). The CDR3 totals 15 residues. Trimming stripped 0 bases from V and 4 bases from J, with 13 bases between. Germline V gene lookup returns CDR1 SGHNT and CDR2 YYREEE (reference sequence). CDR3 coding DNA: TGTGCCAGCAGCTTGGGCCCGACAGAAAGCTATGGCTACACCTTC. Protein: CASSLGPTESYGYTF.